This entry lists 32 T cell receptor beta chains sequenced from one sample in a study of PD-L1 blockade in urothelial cancer. This sample's time point: peripheral blood 6 weeks after treatment start. Only in-frame clones appear in the TCRdb table, and some are missing; sequencing was by immunoSEQ multiplex PCR. The sample lists approximately 47,000 clones, approximately 80% occurring once. The specimen was PBMCs, collected around atezolizumab (anti-PD-L1) treatment. The receptors were gathered from a man aged 70-80 years with urothelial cancer.

This clone was counted a few times. The rearrangement links TRBV4-2 to TRBJ2-7; D might be TRBD2 (5 bases). Trimming left V 0 bases short and J 7 bases short, with 16 bases between. From germline, CDR1 is LGHNA and CDR2 YNFKEQ. CDR3 size: 15 residues. CDR3 bases: TGTGCCAGCAGCCAAGACGCGGAGGACGCAGAAGAGCAGTACTTC. Residues: CASSQDAEDAEEQYF.

A remark on this clone: At one of its ends the junction is not consistent with the germline gene, which may arise from a read error. The chain recombines TRBV7-7 with TRBJ2-7; 7 bases match TRBD1. Germline CDR1 SSHAT, CDR2 FNYEAQ (reference sequence). The CDR3 is 13 residues long. DNA for the CDR3: TGTGCTAGCAGCCCACCGGGACAGCTCGAGCAGTACTTC. This codes for CASSPPGQLEQYF.

The chain uses TRBV6-4 and TRBJ1-3; 7 bases align to TRBD1. V trimming: 5 bases; J trimming: 0 bases; junction bases outside the gene matches: 4. The germline V gene has CDR1 MRHNA and CDR2 SNTAGT. This CDR3 has 15 residues. The CDR3 sequence: CASSRRGSSGNTIYF. The CDR3 DNA is TGTGCCAGCAGTCGCAGGGGGTCCTCTGGAAACACCATATATTTT.

The genes are TRBV10-3 and TRBJ2-7, with 11 bases lining up with TRBD2. The CDR3 consists of 21 residues. Germline loops: CDR1 ENHRY, CDR2 SYGVKD. V was pared by 2 bases and J by 1 base, with 19 bases of the junction left unmatched. As DNA, the CDR3 is TGTGCCATCAGTGAGGGGCTAGCGGGAGGCCTCATCCTTGGGAATTCCTACGAGCAGTACTTC. This sequence encodes CAISEGLAGGLILGNSYEQYF.

The gene calls are TRBV10-3 and TRBJ1-1, with TRBD1 matching 9 bases. In germline, CDR1 is ENHRY, CDR2 SYGVKD. V was pared by 8 bases and J by 2 bases, with 3 bases of the junction left unmatched. The CDR3 sequence is 13 residues long. This chain's CDR3 is CAIRDRDNTEAFF. Here the CDR3 DNA reads TGTGCCATCCGGGACAGGGATAACACTGAAGCTTTCTTT.

The chain recombines TRBV5-1 with TRBJ2-7; D is uncertain. Per germline, CDR1 SGHRS and CDR2 YFSETQ. V was shortened by 7 bases and J by 0 bases, with 14 bases between the two germline ends. This CDR3 contains 14 residues. The CDR3 here is CASGPSESSYEQYF. Here the CDR3 DNA reads TGCGCCAGCGGTCCCAGCGAGAGCTCCTACGAGCAGTACTTC.

The rearrangement uses TRBV16 and TRBJ2-3, with D possibly TRBD2 on 6 matching bases. Between the trimmed V and J ends, which lost 10 bases and 0 bases, there was a span of 14 bases. The CDR3 has 14 residues. Germline V lookup: CDR1 KGHSY, CDR2 FQNENV. CDR3 amino acids: CATRRDVSTDTQYF. As DNA, the CDR3 is TGTGCCACCCGGCGGGACGTGAGCACAGATACGCAGTATTTT.

The rearrangement links TRBV5-1 to TRBJ2-5, with 9 bases matching TRBD1. With 6 bases clipped from V and 1 base from J, the junction kept 4 bases outside the gene matches. This CDR3 contains 14 residues. Looked up from germline, CDR1 is SGHRS and CDR2 is YFSETQ. CDR3 amino acids: CASKGQGSQETQYF. In nucleotides, the CDR3 is TGCGCCAGCAAGGGACAGGGTTCCCAAGAGACCCAGTACTTC.

The chain carries TRBV15 and TRBJ2-1; TRBD2 matches 9 bases. V gave up 0 bases and J gave up 12 bases; unmatched junction bases: 12. The CDR3 is 16 residues long. Germline CDR1 LNHNV, CDR2 YYDKDF (reference sequence). This CDR3 is CATSRDKAGGRRAQFF. In nucleotides, the CDR3 is TGTGCCACCAGCAGAGATAAAGCGGGAGGTAGGAGGGCGCAGTTCTTC.

The V call is TRBV6-6, the J call TRBJ1-1; D not certain. The CDR3 spans 13 residues. Germline lookup yields CDR1 MNHNY and CDR2 SVGAGI (reference sequence). Between the trimmed V and J ends, which lost 2 bases and 0 bases, there was a span of 4 bases. The CDR3, as DNA: TGTGCCAGCAGTTACCTTCTGAACACTGAAGCTTTCTTT. It yields the protein CASSYLLNTEAFF.

The V gene is TRBV9, the J gene TRBJ1-2; 12 bases agree with TRBD1. Losses at the gene ends were 4 bases for V and 4 bases for J; bases not matched to a gene: 8. The germline V gene encodes CDR1 SGDLS and CDR2 YYNGEE. The CDR3 consists of 16 residues. CDR3 sequence reads: CASSPTGTGGSYGYTF. In DNA, the CDR3 is TGTGCCAGCAGCCCAACCGGGACAGGGGGCAGCTATGGCTACACCTTC.

V is TRBV21-1 and J is TRBJ2-5; the table gives TRBD1 as D, unverified against the DNA. The assigned J gene may be wrong: the sequence end matches TRBJ2-7 better. TRBV21-1 is a pseudogene locus. This CDR3 comprises 16 residues. CDR3 in DNA: TGTGCCAGCAGCAAAACCAAGGGACAGGGGGCCTACGAGCAGTACTTC. The encoded protein is CASSKTKGQGAYEQYF.

This rearrangement joins TRBV11-3 to TRBJ2-2, with D hard to call. Germline loops: CDR1 SGHNT, CDR2 YENEEA. The CDR3 is 13 amino acids. Trimming pared 3 bases from V and 8 bases from J, leaving 10 bases between. CDR3 protein: CASSFLGRGELFF. DNA for the CDR3: TGTGCCAGCAGCTTTCTAGGTAGAGGGGAGCTGTTTTTT.

V usage is TRBV7-9 and J usage is TRBJ1-5; 8 bases are shared with TRBD1. The CDR3 sequence is 14 residues long. Germline V gives CDR1 SEHNR, CDR2 FQNEAQ (reference sequence). Losses at the gene ends were 5 bases for V and 6 bases for J; bases not matched to a gene: 6. The chain's CDR3 is CASSATGVSQPQHF. For the CDR3, the DNA is TGTGCCAGCAGCGCGACAGGGGTAAGTCAGCCCCAGCATTTT. The full variable domain, completed using reference TRBV7-9 and TRBJ1-5, is DTGVSQNPRHKITKRGQNVTFRCDPISEHNRLYWYRQTLGQGPEFLTYFQNEAQLEKSRLLSDRFSAERPKGSFSTLEIQRTEQGDSAMYLCASSATGVSQPQHFGDGTRLSIL.

The chain combines TRBV5-6 with TRBJ2-7; D gene uncertain. The V and J ends lost 3 bases and 3 bases respectively, with 4 bases between them. The CDR3 is made up of 11 amino acids. Germline values: CDR1 SGHDT, CDR2 YYEEEE. The CDR3 region is CASSSYYEQYF. DNA of the CDR3: TGTGCCAGCAGCTCTTACTACGAGCAGTACTTC.

The chain carries TRBV11-2 and TRBJ2-1, with D possibly being TRBD2 (6 bases). Trimming pared 0 bases from V and 0 bases from J, leaving 9 bases between. The germline CDR1 and CDR2 sequences are SGHAT and FQNNGV. The CDR3 loop spans 16 amino acids. CDR3 sequence reads: CASSLDGGSSYNEQFF. CDR3 sequence (DNA): TGTGCCAGCAGCTTAGATGGGGGGAGCTCCTACAATGAGCAGTTCTTC.

The chain couples TRBV2 to TRBJ2-1; D is possibly TRBD2 (6 bases). CDR1 is SNHLY and CDR2 is FYNNEI in the germline V gene. The ends were cut back, 5 bases at V and 6 bases at J, with 11 bases in the middle. The CDR3 sequence is 13 residues long. The CDR3 DNA reads TGTGCCAGCAGTCCCGGACTACGCAATGAGCAGTTCTTC. It yields the protein CASSPGLRNEQFF.

The J gene is TRBJ2-3, the V gene TRBV10-3; tentatively, D is TRBD2 (6 bases). The CDR3 has 15 amino acids. The V end lost 10 bases, the J end lost 0 bases, and 17 bases lay between the germline ends. From germline, CDR1 is ENHRY and CDR2 SYGVKD. CDR3 loop: CASAVAGTSTDTQYF. CDR3 DNA: TGTGCCAGCGCCGTGGCGGGGACTAGCACAGATACGCAGTATTTT.

V and J are TRBV27 and TRBJ2-3; D is possibly TRBD2 (6 bases). The CDR3 has 14 amino acids. V was clipped by 3 bases and J by 5 bases, with 12 bases between them. Per the germline V gene, CDR1 is MNHEY and CDR2 is SMNVEV (reference sequence). As DNA, the CDR3 is TGTGCCAGCAGTTTTGGCGGGAATGGAGATACGCAGTATTTT. It codes for CASSFGGNGDTQYF.

This clone came up a few times. The chain has TRBV6-5 and TRBJ1-2, with unresolved D. Trimming stripped 4 bases from V and 8 bases from J, with 17 bases between. There are 14 residues in the CDR3. Germline V CDR1 and CDR2: MNHEY, SVGAGI. The CDR3 here is CASSSSYRGGGYTF. The CDR3 DNA sequence: TGTGCCAGCAGTTCATCCTACCGGGGAGGAGGCTACACCTTC.

This rearrangement joins TRBV10-3 to TRBJ2-1; 8 nucleotides align to TRBD2. This CDR3 is 15 amino acids long. With V trimmed by 6 bases and J by 7 bases, 11 bases remained unmatched. Germline V lookup: CDR1 ENHRY, CDR2 SYGVKD. CDR3 loop: CAISAPGLVGNEQFF. The CDR3 region has the DNA TGTGCCATCAGCGCCCCGGGACTAGTAGGAAATGAGCAGTTCTTC.

This clone was picked up a small number of times. The chain employs TRBV4-2 and TRBJ2-7, with D tentatively TRBD1 (6 bases). The germline V gene has CDR1 LGHNA and CDR2 YNFKEQ. The CDR3 has 16 amino acids. Trimming pared 0 bases from V and 0 bases from J, leaving 12 bases between. The CDR3 coding sequence is TGTGCCAGCAGCCAAGATATGGGGGCCTCCTCCTACGAGCAGTACTTC. Protein: CASSQDMGASSYEQYF.

This chain joins TRBV5-1 and TRBJ2-4, with a weak D call TRBD1 (5 bases). CDR3 length: 14 residues. The V end was cut by 1 base, the J end by 8 bases, with 13 bases between. CDR1 SGHRS and CDR2 YFSETQ come from the germline V gene. The CDR3 here is CASSLRTGGDIQYF. In DNA form, the CDR3 reads TGCGCCAGCAGCTTGCGAACAGGTGGGGACATTCAGTACTTC.

The gene calls are TRBV10-2 and TRBJ1-1; 7 bases are a match to TRBD1. V lost 6 bases to trimming and J lost 7 bases; unmatched junction nucleotides: 11. Germline V gene lookup returns CDR1 WSHSY and CDR2 SAAADI. This CDR3 comprises 14 residues. CDR3 nucleotide sequence: TGCGCCAGCAGGGAGGGACAGTCGGGCGATGAAGCTTTCTTT. This encodes CASREGQSGDEAFF.

This chain links TRBV7-9 with TRBJ2-5; the D gene is possibly TRBD1 (5 bases). The CDR3 is 15 amino acids. The V gene lost 5 bases and the J gene lost 0 bases, with 13 bases spanning the gap. Germline V gives CDR1 SEHNR, CDR2 FQNEAQ (reference sequence). The CDR3 DNA is TGTGCCAGCAGCCCCACAGGACGGAACCAAGAGACCCAGTACTTC. Amino acids: CASSPTGRNQETQYF. Complete variable domain (other parts from reference TRBV7-9 and TRBJ2-5): DTGVSQNPRHKITKRGQNVTFRCDPISEHNRLYWYRQTLGQGPEFLTYFQNEAQLEKSRLLSDRFSAERPKGSFSTLEIQRTEQGDSAMYLCASSPTGRNQETQYFGPGTRLLVL.

V is TRBV5-1 and J is TRBJ2-2; D is undetermined. The CDR3 is made up of 15 amino acids. Germline values: CDR1 SGHRS, CDR2 YFSETQ. V lost 4 bases to trimming and J lost 7 bases, with 17 bases between them. CDR3 nucleotide sequence: TGCGCCAGCAGCGTTGACAAACCGTTCAGCGGGGAGCTGTTTTTT. Protein product: CASSVDKPFSGELFF.

J is TRBJ2-3 and V is TRBV5-1; 11 bases fit TRBD2. After removal of 4 bases from V and 0 bases from J, the junction contained 7 bases not matched to a gene. Germline lookup yields CDR1 SGHRS and CDR2 YFSETQ. The CDR3 consists of 17 residues. The DNA of the CDR3 is TGCGCCAGCAGCCCGCAGGGACTAGCGGAAAGCACAGATACGCAGTATTTT. Residues: CASSPQGLAESTDTQYF.

The rearrangement uses TRBV7-8 and TRBJ2-1, with 9 bases identical to TRBD1. The junction had 5 bases not matched to a gene; V was cut back by 5 bases and J by 0 bases. CDR1 SGHVS and CDR2 FQNEAQ come from the germline V gene. CDR3 length: 16 amino acids. Here the CDR3 DNA reads TGTGCCAGCAGCACTAGGGACAGGGCCTCCTACAATGAGCAGTTCTTC. The encoded protein is CASSTRDRASYNEQFF.

V and J are TRBV18 and TRBJ2-7; TRBD2 agrees at 9 bases. J was trimmed by 5 bases and V by 3 bases; bases with no gene match: 11. The germline gives CDR1 KGHSH, CDR2 LQKENI. The CDR3 covers 16 residues. For the CDR3, the DNA is TGTGCCAGCTCACCCCCGGAGGGTAGCGGGAGAGACGAGCAGTACTTC. Translation: CASSPPEGSGRDEQYF.

This clone appeared a single time. This chain uses TRBV6-6 with TRBJ2-1, with 11 nucleotides matching TRBD2. Trimming removed 4 bases from V and 6 bases from J; junction bases left unmatched: 2. CDR3 length: 14 amino acids. Germline V gives CDR1 MNHNY, CDR2 SVGAGI (reference sequence). The CDR3 reads CASSFGTSGNEQFF. CDR3 sequence (DNA): TGTGCCAGCAGTTTCGGGACTAGCGGCAATGAGCAGTTCTTC.

A single count supports this clone. The chain joins TRBV5-1 to TRBJ1-1, with D perhaps TRBD1 (5 bases). V lost 4 bases, J lost 5 bases, and 18 bases lay in between. CDR1 SGHRS and CDR2 YFSETQ come from the germline V gene. CDR3 size: 15 residues. CDR3 protein: CASSPQDSGGTEAFF. In DNA form, the CDR3 reads TGCGCCAGCAGCCCTCAGGACTCCGGGGGGACTGAAGCTTTCTTT. Looking up the rest from reference TRBV5-1 and TRBJ1-1 gives the full variable domain: KAGVTQTPRYLIKTRGQQVTLSCSPISGHRSVSWYQQTPGQGLQFLFEYFSETQRNKGNFPGRFSGRQFSNSRSEMNVSTLELGDSALYLCASSPQDSGGTEAFFGQGTRLTVV.

The V gene is TRBV9, the J gene TRBJ2-2, with D hard to call. The germline gives CDR1 SGDLS, CDR2 YYNGEE. Trimming pared 4 bases from V and 5 bases from J, leaving 6 bases between. The CDR3 has 12 amino acids. Here the CDR3 DNA reads TGTGCCAGCAGCCCCCGTACCGGGGAGCTGTTTTTT. This sequence encodes CASSPRTGELFF.